The clone carrying this TCR beta chain was detected a few times. A much bigger clone sits one base away, suggesting this may be a read error. The entry originates in a study of CD8 T cells in ankylosing spondylitis. TCRdb reanalysed the 5' RACE reads using MiXCR and keeps one entry per CDR3 protein. In the table there are tens of thousands of distinct CDR3 sequences, about 9.3% of which are singletons. CDR1 is SGHRS and CDR2 is YFSETQ in the germline V gene. There are 13 residues in the CDR3. Input material: blood, either unsorted or a sorted T cell fraction (not recorded which). The J gene is TRBJ1-1, the V gene TRBV5-1, with D tentatively TRBD1 (5 bases). This receptor was taken from a male donor with ankylosing spondylitis or in good health (not recorded which). The CDR3 coding sequence is TGCACCAGCAGCTTTACCAGGGCCACTGAAGCTTTCTTT. Amino acids: CTSSFTRATEAFF.